The TCR beta chain under discussion was sequenced for a study of PD-L1 blockade in urothelial cancer. About the study: Blood drawn 3 weeks (second dose) and 6 weeks after treatment start was analyzed. Study-level points and caveats: Tumor-associated clones in blood expanded more at 3 weeks in durable-benefit patients. Below-median blood TCR clonality before treatment forecast better survival.

The CDR3 is made up of 12 amino acids. Germline assignment: CDR1 SGHNT and CDR2 YYREEE (reference sequence). V lost 4 bases and J 8 bases, leaving 10 bases between the germline ends. Comments on this clone: The antigen is undetermined.

Specified time point: peripheral blood 6 weeks after treatment start. The diagnosis in patients was locally advanced or metastatic urothelial carcinoma. Measured with immunoSEQ multiplex PCR; TCRdb has only the in-frame clones, and not every one. Of under 25,000 clones in the sample, about 90% are singletons; the top ten hold roughly 12%. This clonotype was obtained from an older woman with urothelial cancer. The gene calls are TRBV5-4 and TRBJ2-1, with unresolved D. Here the sequenced sample was PBMCs, taken around atezolizumab (anti-PD-L1) treatment. CDR3 in DNA: TGTGCCAGCAGCGGCGGAGCCCATGAGCAGTTCTTC. This translates into CASSGGAHEQFF.